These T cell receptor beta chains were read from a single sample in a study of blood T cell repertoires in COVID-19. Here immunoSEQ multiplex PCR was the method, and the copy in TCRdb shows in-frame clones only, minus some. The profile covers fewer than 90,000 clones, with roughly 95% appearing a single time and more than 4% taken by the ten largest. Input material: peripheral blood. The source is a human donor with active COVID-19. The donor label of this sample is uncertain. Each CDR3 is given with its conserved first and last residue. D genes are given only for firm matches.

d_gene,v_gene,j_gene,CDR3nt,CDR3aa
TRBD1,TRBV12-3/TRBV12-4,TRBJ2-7,TGTGCCAGCAGCCCCGGGACAGCATACGAGCAGTACTTC,CASSPGTAYEQYF
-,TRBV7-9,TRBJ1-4,TGTGCCAGCAGCTTAGGGGGAGGCACTAATGAAAAACTGTTTTTT,CASSLGGGTNEKLFF
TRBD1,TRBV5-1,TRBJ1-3,TGCGCCAGCATGGAGGGGGCCCGTGGAAACACCATATATTTT,CASMEGARGNTIYF
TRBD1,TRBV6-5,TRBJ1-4,TGTGCCAGCAGTAGGGGGGACAGGGAGATTGGAAAACTGTTTTTT,CASSRGDREIGKLFF
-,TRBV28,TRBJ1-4,TGTGCCAGCAGTGAGGGCGGGCGCCGGTGGGAAAAACTGTTTTTT,CASSEGGRRWEKLFF
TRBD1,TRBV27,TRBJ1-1,TGTGCCAGCAGTACCGTTCACAGGGGGGGTACTGAAGCTTTCTTT,CASSTVHRGGTEAFF
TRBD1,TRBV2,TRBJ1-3,TGTGCCAGTGAAACCGGGACAGATGGAAACACCATATATTTT,CASETGTDGNTIYF
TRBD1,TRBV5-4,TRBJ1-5,TGTGCCAGCAGCCGGGACAGGGGGGATCAGCCCCAGCATTTT,CASSRDRGDQPQHF
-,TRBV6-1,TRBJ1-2,TGTGCCAGCAGTGAAGGGGCGACCTATGGCTACACCTTC,CASSEGATYGYTF
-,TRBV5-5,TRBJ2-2,TGTGCCAGCAGCTCCACTGCGGCCGGGGAGCTGTTTTTT,CASSSTAAGELFF
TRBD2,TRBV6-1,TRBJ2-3,TGTGCCAGCAGTGAATTAGGCACTAGCGGAAGGTCAGATACGCAGTATTTT,CASSELGTSGRSDTQYF
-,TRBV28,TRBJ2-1,TGTGCCAGCAGTTTACCGGGGAATGAGCAGTTCTTC,CASSLPGNEQFF
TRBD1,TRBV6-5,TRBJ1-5,TGTGCCAGCACCAGGGGGATCAATCAGCCCCAGCATTTT,CASTRGINQPQHF
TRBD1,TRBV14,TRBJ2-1,TGTGCCAGCAGCCAAGGGACGGAGAAGGGACAGGGGCAATCCCAAGGCGGGAGGAAAGATGAGCAGTTCTTC,CASSQGTEKGQGQSQGGRKDEQFF
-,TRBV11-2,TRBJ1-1,TGTGCCAGCAGGATTAGTGCCACTGAAGCTTTCTTT,CASRISATEAFF
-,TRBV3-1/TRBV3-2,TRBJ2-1,TGTGCCAGCAGCCAAGAACTGGTGTCTGAGCAGTTCTTC,CASSQELVSEQFF
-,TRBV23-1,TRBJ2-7,TGCGCATTTAAGCGCTCTACTGACGAGCAGTACTTC,CAFKRSTDEQYF
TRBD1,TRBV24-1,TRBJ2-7,TGTGCCACCACCCCGAAAGGGACAGAAGACCACGAGCAGTACTTC,CATTPKGTEDHEQYF